One and the same sample provided the 20 T cell receptor beta chains below, sequenced in a study of blood T cell repertoires in COVID-19. Assay used: immunoSEQ multiplex PCR; TCRdb lists only in-frame clones, some missing. The sample contains roughly 700,000 clones, 85% to 90% of which appear only once. The specimen was peripheral blood. The receptors shown here come from a woman aged 18-29 years with acute or convalescent COVID-19.

This rearrangement joins TRBV7-9 to TRBJ1-6; tentative D call: TRBD1 (6 bases). CDR1 is SEHNR and CDR2 is FQNEAQ in the germline V gene (reference sequence). The germline V and J ends were trimmed by 4 bases and 8 bases, with 9 bases remaining between them. This CDR3 has 13 amino acids. CDR3 in amino acids: CASSYRVDSPLHF. The CDR3 nucleotides are TGTGCCAGCAGCTACAGGGTTGATTCACCCCTCCACTTT.

This sequence joins TRBV3-1 (or the pseudogene TRBV3-2) and TRBJ2-3; 11 bases align to TRBD2. V shed 2 bases, J shed 0 bases, and the junction held 1 base outside the gene matches. Germline loops: CDR1 LGHDT, CDR2 YNNKEL (reference sequence). There are 16 residues in the CDR3. The DNA of the CDR3 is TGTGCCAGCAGCCAACGACTAGCGGGGAGCACAGATACGCAGTATTTT. Translating it yields CASSQRLAGSTDTQYF.

The rearrangement joins TRBV3-1 (or the pseudogene TRBV3-2) to TRBJ2-2; D may be TRBD2 (7 bases). CDR1 LGHDT and CDR2 YNNKEL come from the germline V gene (reference sequence). Trimming took 4 bases from V and 0 from J, leaving 12 bases between them. This CDR3 is 16 amino acids long. CDR3 amino acids: CASSLYGGPNTGELFF. The DNA of the CDR3 is TGTGCCAGCAGCCTTTACGGGGGGCCGAACACCGGGGAGCTGTTTTTT.

With respect to this clone: Other DNA sequences in the sample encode the same CDR3. The gene calls are TRBV18 and TRBJ1-1, with D uncertain. Trimming left V 2 bases short and J 0 bases short, with 4 bases between. This CDR3 region has 13 residues. Germline V gives CDR1 KGHSH, CDR2 LQKENI. The CDR3 DNA sequence: TGTGCCAGCTCACCAGACTTGAACACTGAAGCTTTCTTT. Amino acid sequence: CASSPDLNTEAFF.

This chain uses TRBV18 with TRBJ2-3, with D possibly TRBD1 on 6 matching bases. V was clipped by 6 bases and J by 3 bases, with 19 bases between them. Germline V CDR1 and CDR2: KGHSH, LQKENI. The CDR3 consists of 16 residues. The CDR3: CASSPQAGARTDTQYF. CDR3 bases: TGTGCCAGCTCCCCGCAGGCAGGGGCGCGTACAGATACGCAGTATTTT. The full variable domain, rest sourced from reference TRBV18 and TRBJ2-3, is NAGVMQNPRHLVRRRGQEARLRCSPMKGHSHVYWYRQLPEEGLKFMVYLQKENIIDESGMPKERFSAEFPKEGPSILRIQQVVRGDSAAYFCASSPQAGARTDTQYFGPGTRLTVL.

The chain employs TRBV27 and TRBJ1-2; 8 nucleotides match TRBD1. V was clipped by 6 bases and J by 8 bases; unmatched bases: 8. Germline V CDR1 and CDR2: MNHEY, SMNVEV (reference sequence). This CDR3 has 13 amino acids. CDR3 coding DNA: TGTGCCAGCAGACGGCAGGGGGCGGAAGGCTACACCTTC. It yields the protein CASRRQGAEGYTF.

In its sample, this clone was seen once. The rearrangement joins TRBV14 to TRBJ1-2, with 9 bases lining up with TRBD1. Germline loops: CDR1 SGHDN, CDR2 FVKESK. V gave up 4 bases and J gave up 6 bases; unmatched junction bases: 9. The CDR3 sequence is 15 residues long. The CDR3 here is CASSPTGTGIHGYTF. The CDR3 DNA is TGTGCCAGCAGCCCAACCGGGACAGGGATCCATGGCTACACCTTC.

The chain joins TRBV6-4 to TRBJ2-3, with TRBD1 as a possible D gene (6 bases). The CDR3 runs to 16 residues. V was shortened by 0 bases and J by 8 bases, with 18 bases between the two germline ends. Germline V gene lookup returns CDR1 MRHNA and CDR2 SNTAGT. CDR3: CASSDSIGGPWGTQYF. The DNA of the CDR3 is TGTGCCAGCAGTGACTCGATAGGGGGTCCTTGGGGTACGCAGTATTTT.

The CDR3, as DNA: TGTGCCAGCAGGGACAGGGCTGGGGTGTCCAACTATGGCTACACCTTC. Its protein is CASRDRAGVSNYGYTF. The chain is built from TRBV27 and TRBJ1-2; 8 nucleotides match TRBD1. This CDR3 is built from 16 residues. V lost 6 bases, J lost 2 bases, and 11 bases stayed unmatched. Germline lookup yields CDR1 MNHEY and CDR2 SMNVEV (reference sequence).

V usage is TRBV4-3 and J usage is TRBJ1-4, with 9 bases fitting TRBD1. V trimming: 4 bases; J trimming: 5 bases; junction bases outside the gene matches: 5. In germline, CDR1 is LGHNA, CDR2 YSLEER. The CDR3 consists of 15 residues. The CDR3 DNA follows: TGCGCCAGCAGCCCCGGGACAGGGCTAAATGAAAAACTGTTTTTT. It codes for CASSPGTGLNEKLFF.

The genes are TRBV6-5 and TRBJ2-5, with 9 positions matching TRBD2. V gave up 0 bases and J gave up 1 base; unmatched junction bases: 3. Per the germline V gene, CDR1 is MNHEY and CDR2 is SVGAGI. CDR3 size: 16 residues. CDR3: CASSYSTSGSQETQYF. In nucleotides, the CDR3 is TGTGCCAGCAGTTACTCGACTAGCGGAAGCCAAGAGACCCAGTACTTC.

The V call is TRBV7-2, the J call TRBJ2-7; TRBD2 matches at 12 bases. Germline CDR1 reads SGHTA; CDR2 reads FQGNSA. The V and J ends lost 3 bases and 0 bases, in that order; junction bases with no gene match: 6. CDR3 length equals 17 residues. This CDR3 reads CASSFRTSGVSSYEQYF. The CDR3 region has the DNA TGTGCCAGCAGCTTCAGGACTAGCGGGGTGAGCTCCTACGAGCAGTACTTC.

This clone was seen a handful of times. The CDR3 sequence is CATSRVGTGLGYTF. The CDR3 DNA follows: TGTGCCACCAGCAGAGTGGGAACAGGCTTGGGCTACACCTTC. This sequence joins TRBV15 and TRBJ1-2; a weak D match, TRBD1 (5 bases). Germline loops: CDR1 LNHNV, CDR2 YYDKDF (reference sequence). This CDR3 is 14 amino acids long. V was clipped by 1 base and J by 8 bases, with 14 bases between them.

This clone was seen only once. The rearrangement uses TRBV27 and TRBJ2-7; TRBD1 matches at 7 bases. This CDR3 contains 15 residues. The V segment lost 2 bases and the J segment 5 bases; nucleotides outside the gene matches: 9. Germline CDR1 MNHEY, CDR2 SMNVEV (reference sequence). The CDR3 nucleotides read TGTGCCAGCAGTTTACGGGACAGTAGAATCCACGAGCAGTACTTC. Its translation is CASSLRDSRIHEQYF.

The chain employs TRBV27 and TRBJ1-4; D may be TRBD1 (6 bases). The CDR3 loop spans 11 amino acids. Germline CDR1 is MNHEY and CDR2 is SMNVEV (reference sequence). Deletions cut 5 bases from V and 11 bases from J, with 9 bases between. CDR3 nucleotide sequence: TGTGCCAGCAGTCCAGGGGAGAAACTGTTTTTT. It codes for CASSPGEKLFF.

This chain connects TRBV28 to TRBJ1-3; D is uncertain. The CDR3 length is 16 residues. CDR1 is MDHEN and CDR2 is SYDVKM in the germline V gene. V lost 6 bases to trimming and J lost 4 bases, with 19 bases between them. The CDR3 coding sequence is TGTGCCAGCAGCAGAAACGGGGAGCGCGACGGAAACACCATATATTTT. Translating gives CASSRNGERDGNTIYF.

Comment on this clone: The sample carries other DNA sequences with the same CDR3. J is TRBJ2-7 and V is TRBV27; 10 nucleotides agree with TRBD1. Germline V lookup: CDR1 MNHEY, CDR2 SMNVEV (reference sequence). The CDR3 has 15 amino acids. V was clipped by 0 bases and J by 2 bases; unmatched bases: 1. The CDR3 sequence is CASSLSGQGTYEQYF. The CDR3 nucleotides are TGTGCCAGCAGTTTATCGGGACAGGGGACCTACGAGCAGTACTTC.

This chain links TRBV7-2 with TRBJ2-7; D perhaps matches TRBD2 (6 bases). The CDR3 totals 14 residues. V lost 5 bases to trimming and J lost 3 bases, with 14 bases between them. Germline-derived CDR1 and CDR2 are SGHTA and FQGNSA. The chain's CDR3 is CASSRGTWDYEQYF. CDR3 nucleotides: TGTGCCAGCAGCCGCGGGACCTGGGACTACGAGCAGTACTTC.

V and J are TRBV7-2 and TRBJ2-7, with a tentative D call TRBD1 (5 bases). The CDR3 runs 15 residues. Germline lookup yields CDR1 SGHTA and CDR2 FQGNSA. V lost 1 base, J lost 2 bases, and 12 bases lay in between. DNA of the CDR3: TGTGCCAGCAGCTTAGAGCCAGGGTGGACCTACGAGCAGTACTTC. This codes for CASSLEPGWTYEQYF.

This clone was seen more than once but under ten times. This rearrangement joins TRBV3-1 (or the pseudogene TRBV3-2) to TRBJ1-2; D possibly corresponds to TRBD1 (6 bases). This CDR3 region has 17 residues. Per germline, CDR1 LGHDT and CDR2 YNNKEL (reference sequence). Trimming took 3 bases from V and 1 from J, leaving 18 bases between them. CDR3 nucleotide sequence: TGTGCCAGCAGCCAGCCATTGCCAGGGGATCTTAACTATGGCTACACCTTC. It is translated as CASSQPLPGDLNYGYTF.